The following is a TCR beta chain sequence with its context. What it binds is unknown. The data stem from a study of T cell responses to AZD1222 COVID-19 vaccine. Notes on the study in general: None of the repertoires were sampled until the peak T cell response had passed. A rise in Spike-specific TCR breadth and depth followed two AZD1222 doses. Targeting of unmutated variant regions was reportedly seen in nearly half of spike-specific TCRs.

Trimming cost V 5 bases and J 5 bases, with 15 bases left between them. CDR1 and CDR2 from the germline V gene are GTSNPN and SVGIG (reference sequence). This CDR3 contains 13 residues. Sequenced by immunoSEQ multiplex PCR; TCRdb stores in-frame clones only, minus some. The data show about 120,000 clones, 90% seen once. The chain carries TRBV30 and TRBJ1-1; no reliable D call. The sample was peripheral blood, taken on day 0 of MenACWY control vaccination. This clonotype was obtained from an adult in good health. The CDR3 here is CAWALRGGTEAFF. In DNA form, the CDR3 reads TGTGCCTGGGCCCTTCGGGGAGGTACTGAAGCTTTCTTT. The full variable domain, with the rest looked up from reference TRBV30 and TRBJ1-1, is SQTIHQWPATLVQPVGSPLSLECTVEGTSNPNLYWYRQAAGRGLQLLFYSVGIGQISSEVPQNLSASRPQDRQFILSSKKLLLSDSGFYLCAWALRGGTEAFFGQGTRLTVV.